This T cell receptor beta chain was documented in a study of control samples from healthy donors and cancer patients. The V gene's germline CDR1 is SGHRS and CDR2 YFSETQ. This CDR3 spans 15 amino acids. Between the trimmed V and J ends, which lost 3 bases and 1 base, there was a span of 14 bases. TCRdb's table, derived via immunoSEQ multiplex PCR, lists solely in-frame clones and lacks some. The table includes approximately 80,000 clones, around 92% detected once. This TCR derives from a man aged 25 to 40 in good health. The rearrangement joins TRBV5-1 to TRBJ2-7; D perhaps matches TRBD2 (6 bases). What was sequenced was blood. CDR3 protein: CASSSGGVKSYEQYF. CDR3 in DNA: TGCGCCAGCAGCTCAGGAGGGGTAAAATCCTACGAGCAGTACTTC.